Included here is one TCR beta chain sequence, with context. Per the original methods: Nucleated cell counts were estimated from reference gene primer amplification. TCRdb's copy holds only in-frame clones and misses some; the assay was immunoSEQ multiplex PCR. The DNA was the basis for D and trimming; V, J and clone size are from that table. The data contain tens of thousands of clones, approximately 80% of them singletons. The sample is drawn from a study of blood T cell repertoires in COVID-19. About the research overall: There were acute and convalescent COVID-19 samples, and they came from the United States, Italy and Spain. PBMCs, B-cell-depleted T cells, or T cells provided the cDNA or gDNA that made up the material.

The germline V and J ends were trimmed by 4 bases and 5 bases, with 12 bases remaining between them. The CDR3 contains 14 residues. The germline gives CDR1 KGHSH, CDR2 LQKENI. The clonotype was recovered from a woman older than 75 with active or convalescent COVID-19. The chain combines TRBV18 with TRBJ1-5; possible D gene TRBD1, 5 bases. Input material: peripheral blood. CDR3 residues: CASSRGGGDQPQHF. The DNA of the CDR3 is TGTGCCAGCTCACGGGGGGGTGGAGATCAGCCCCAGCATTTT.